This T cell receptor (beta chain) is from a study of shared clonotypes between healthy human individuals. This CDR3 has 15 amino acids. The germline CDR1 and CDR2 sequences are SGHRS and YFSETQ. Deletions cut 4 bases from V and 4 bases from J, with 15 bases between. It was into CD45RA+ naive and CD45RA-negative memory subsets that the CD4+ cells were split. In the authors' workflow: ImmunoSEQ gave junction-only sequences without quality scores, so filtering differed. Profiling relied on immunoSEQ multiplex PCR, and the TCRdb table lists in-frame clones only, not all of them. V and J calls and clone size are those listed in that table; D and trimming were worked out from the DNA. The sample contains some 2,500,000 clones, 85% to 95% of which appear only once.

The V call is TRBV5-1, the J call TRBJ2-1; D may be TRBD2 (6 bases). Material: naive CD4+ T cells from PBMCs. Subset specified: CD45RA+ positively selected. The TCR comes from a man between 18 and 35 years old in good health. Some clones in this sample may be carry-over from other donors' samples. The CDR3 spells CASSPTDSGYNEQFF. CDR3 nucleotides: TGCGCCAGCAGCCCGACAGATAGCGGATACAATGAGCAGTTCTTC. Using reference TRBV5-1 and TRBJ2-1 for the parts outside the CDR3, the full variable domain is KAGVTQTPRYLIKTRGQQVTLSCSPISGHRSVSWYQQTPGQGLQFLFEYFSETQRNKGNFPGRFSGRQFSNSRSEMNVSTLELGDSALYLCASSPTDSGYNEQFFGPGTRLTVL.